This TCR beta chain is drawn from a study of T cell repertoires in cytomegalovirus infection (dated by TCRdb to between 2017 and 2020). With respect to the entire study: Alongside well-studied HLA-B-restricted epitopes, the peptide stimulations were aimed at recently identified HLA-C-restricted CMV epitopes, whose presentation resists viral immunomodulation. The HLA type of each donor mattered for the analysis, because public TCR beta signatures pointed to carriage of CMV infection along with the matching HLA type.

As concerns this clonotype: Its specific antigen is unknown. Base qualities are not at hand, and no much larger clone is one base apart.

This specimen's treatment or condition label, per the study, means: in vitro stimulation with specific CMV peptide epitopes to enrich CMV-specific T cells. Reads for this sample came from an Illumina HiSeq 1500. The public sequencing data were trimmed at Q25 with fastp and processed into clonotypes with MiXCR by TCRdb, which kept only in-frame beta chains. Entries are consolidated by CDR3 protein sequence, retaining the most common genes and DNA. This sample has hundreds of thousands of distinct CDR3 sequences in its table, and under 35% of those were observed once. The ten most abundant clones make up about 19% of the sample. Study-wide findings and limitations: The ex vivo response was dominated by HLA-C-restricted CMV-specific TCR beta clonotypes, and the single most frequent clonotype in two of eight donors was supplied by these HLA-C-restricted clonotypes. In both this cohort and an independent 352-donor cohort, the cumulative frequency of public TCR beta family members distinguished carriers of CMV infection plus the relevant HLA type.

The CDR3 starts with the cysteine, ends with the phenylalanine, and has 15 residues. Only the CDR3 DNA is retained, 45 bases long and in frame from the first base. In the germline V gene, CDR1 corresponds to SGHVS and CDR2 to FNYEAQ. The junction shows trimming of 6 bases on V and 3 bases on J, and the gene matches do not reach 6 bases of it. The TCR originated in a human donor in good health (CMV status not recorded). Some clones in this sample may be carry-over from other donors' samples. In this chain, TRBV7-6 is recombined with TRBJ2-2; 8 central nucleotides agree with TRBD1. Source: cultured PBMCs, taken from culture after CMV antigen stimulation. The sequenced DNA is TGTGCCAGCAGTTTAAGGACAGGGCACACCGGGGAGCTGTTTTTT. The encoded protein is CASSLRTGHTGELFF.